The 30 T cell receptor beta chains given below trace back to one sample, sequenced in a study of post-analysis software for immune sequencing data. For these receptors, no antigen is known. The library was made from cDNA and included unique molecular identifiers. TCRdb processed the PCR reads anew with MiXCR; each CDR3 protein has one entry. The table includes under 900,000 distinct CDR3 sequences, roughly 50% detected once. Study results and limitations: TRBV segments more frequent in patients than in controls numbered about 5 and included TRBV5-6, TRBV5-1 and TRBV20-1.

Sequenced material: blood. Receptors originate from a girl aged 5-17 years with multiple sclerosis.

The chain carries TRBV10-1 and TRBJ2-1; a weak D match, TRBD1 (5 bases). Per germline, CDR1 WNHNN and CDR2 SYGVQD (reference sequence). The CDR3 is made up of 15 amino acids. V lost 6 bases and J 5 bases, leaving 17 bases between the germline ends. The CDR3: CASSPRGVGDNEQFF. In DNA, the CDR3 is TGCGCCAGCAGCCCTAGAGGAGTAGGGGACAATGAGCAGTTCTTC.

The chain couples TRBV11-2 to TRBJ2-5; D tentatively reads TRBD1 or TRBD2 (5 bases each). With the DNA end fitting TRBJ2-7 better, the J assignment may be wrong. This CDR3 has 15 residues. Germline lookup yields CDR1 SGHAT and CDR2 FQNNGV. DNA for the CDR3: TGTGCCAGCAGACCTAGTGGGGGACCTGACTACGAGCAGTACTTC. Translated: CASRPSGGPDYEQYF.

This clonotype was counted only a few times. The chain carries TRBV5-6 and TRBJ2-7, with 9 bases aligning to TRBD2. The J call may be incorrect, as the DNA end agrees better with TRBJ2-5. The germline CDR1 and CDR2 sequences are SGHDT and YYEEEE. CDR3 length equals 16 residues. The CDR3 here is CASSPPGLATTETQYF. For the CDR3, the DNA is TGTGCCAGCAGTCCTCCGGGACTAGCTACAACGGAGACCCAGTACTTC.

The chain recombines TRBV27 with TRBJ1-5; D unclear. Deletions cut 0 bases from V and 7 bases from J, with 7 bases between. Germline V gene sequence: CDR1 MNHEY, CDR2 SMNVEV (reference sequence). The CDR3 sequence is 13 residues long. CDR3 sequence: CASSLSVGQPQHF. The CDR3, as DNA: TGTGCCAGCAGTTTATCGGTCGGGCAGCCCCAGCATTTT.

This clonotype was seen a handful of times. CDR3 bases: TGCGCCAGCAGCGAAAGACAGGGAGGCACTGAAGCTTTCTTT. This translates into CASSERQGGTEAFF. This chain links TRBV5-1 with TRBJ1-1; 7 bases align to TRBD1. Germline CDR1 SGHRS, CDR2 YFSETQ. The CDR3 contains 14 residues. With 4 bases clipped from V and 4 bases from J, the junction kept 7 bases outside the gene matches. The whole variable domain, remainder taken from reference TRBV5-1 and TRBJ1-1, is KAGVTQTPRYLIKTRGQQVTLSCSPISGHRSVSWYQQTPGQGLQFLFEYFSETQRNKGNFPGRFSGRQFSNSRSEMNVSTLELGDSALYLCASSERQGGTEAFFGQGTRLTVV.

The rearrangement links TRBV7-8 to TRBJ2-3; D gene ambiguous. The germline gives CDR1 SGHVS, CDR2 FQNEAQ. CDR3 size: 17 residues. Trimming stripped 3 bases from V and 2 bases from J, with 18 bases between. Here the CDR3 DNA reads TGTGCCAGCAGCTTCCTTTCCGGCAGGTCCAACACAGATACGCAGTATTTT. This sequence encodes CASSFLSGRSNTDTQYF.

The CDR3: CSVRPEPLTDTQYF. In nucleotides, the CDR3 is TGCAGCGTCCGCCCTGAACCTCTTACAGATACGCAGTATTTT. The V and J genes are TRBV29-1 and TRBJ2-3; no definite D call. The germline CDR1 and CDR2 sequences are SQVTM and ANQGSEA. V lost 6 bases, J lost 3 bases, and 16 bases lay in between. The CDR3 loop spans 14 amino acids.

This clonotype has a handful of counts. This chain connects TRBV5-4 to TRBJ2-3; no definite D call. V was trimmed by 5 bases and J by 0 bases, leaving 16 bases between them. This CDR3 contains 16 residues. From germline, CDR1 is SGHNT and CDR2 YYREEE (reference sequence). The CDR3 is CASRKDSQISTDTQYF. In DNA, the CDR3 is TGTGCCAGCAGAAAAGACTCACAAATCAGCACAGATACGCAGTATTTT.

This chain links TRBV6-1 with TRBJ2-7; 7 bases align to TRBD2. With 3 bases clipped from V and 0 bases from J, the junction kept 5 bases outside the gene matches. The CDR3 is made up of 15 amino acids. From germline, CDR1 is MNHNS and CDR2 SASEGT. The CDR3 DNA is TGTGCCAGCAGTGAGAGCGGGGCAACCTCCTACGAGCAGTACTTC. Its translation: CASSESGATSYEQYF.

The rearrangement links TRBV20-1 to TRBJ2-1, with 7 bases matching TRBD2. This CDR3 is 16 amino acids long. The germline V gene has CDR1 DFQATT and CDR2 SNEGSKA (reference sequence). V shed 0 bases, J shed 3 bases, and the junction held 8 bases outside the gene matches. This chain's CDR3 is CSAREFPGGSYNEQFF. The CDR3 DNA reads TGCAGTGCTAGAGAGTTCCCTGGCGGGAGCTACAATGAGCAGTTCTTC.

The V call is TRBV25-1, the J call TRBJ2-4; TRBD1 matches 7 bases. V dropped 4 bases and J dropped 0; count of bases not matched to a gene: 12. Germline CDR1 MGHDK, CDR2 SYGVNS. The CDR3 has 18 residues. CDR3 region: CASSGPSTGILAKNIQYF. In nucleotides, the CDR3 is TGTGCCAGCAGTGGACCATCGACAGGGATCTTAGCCAAAAACATTCAGTACTTC. Together with reference TRBV25-1 and TRBJ2-4, the CDR3 gives the full variable domain: EADIYQTPRYLVIGTGKKITLECSQTMGHDKMYWYQQDPGMELHLIHYSYGVNSTEKGDLSSESTVSRIRTEHFPLTLESARPSHTSQYLCASSGPSTGILAKNIQYFGAGTRLSVL.

The rearrangement joins TRBV20-1 to TRBJ2-4, with 9 bases matching TRBD1. The J call may be faulty, since TRBJ2-7 better matches the DNA end. This CDR3 is 15 amino acids long. Per the germline V gene, CDR1 is DFQATT and CDR2 is SNEGSKA (reference sequence). CDR3 coding DNA: TGCAGTGCTAGAGATAGGAACAGGGGGCGAGACGAGCAGTACTTC. Residues: CSARDRNRGRDEQYF.

This clonotype has more than one count but fewer than ten. The CDR3 here is CASSVQSFEQFF. The CDR3 coding sequence is TGTGCCAGCAGTGTCCAGTCTTTCGAGCAGTTCTTC. The rearrangement uses TRBV25-1 and TRBJ2-1; D remains ambiguous. The CDR3 length is 12 residues. The V gene lost 4 bases and the J gene lost 10 bases, with 11 bases spanning the gap. CDR1 is MGHDK and CDR2 is SYGVNS in the germline V gene.

Concerning this clonotype: Its ends do not fully match the called genes, so a read error is possible. This chain joins TRBV10-3 and TRBJ2-1, with a tentative D call TRBD1 (5 bases). Germline lookup yields CDR1 ENHRY and CDR2 SYGVKD. The CDR3 totals 13 residues. CDR3 sequence reads: CAIRESLGDEQFF. The CDR3 nucleotides read TGTGCCATCAGGGAGTCCCTAGGGGATGAGCAGTTCTTC.

This chain's CDR3 is CAWKVRGRTEAFF. CDR3 DNA sequence: TGTGCCTGGAAGGTCCGGGGGCGCACTGAAGCTTTCTTT. The chain has TRBV30 and TRBJ1-1, with D possibly matching TRBD1 (6 bases). V was shortened by 4 bases and J by 4 bases, with 13 bases between the two germline ends. Looked up from germline, CDR1 is GTSNPN and CDR2 is SVGIG (reference sequence). CDR3 length equals 13 residues.

This sequence joins TRBV20-1 and TRBJ1-2, with a tentative D call TRBD1 (5 bases). Germline lookup yields CDR1 DFQATT and CDR2 SNEGSKA (reference sequence). The CDR3 has 14 residues. The CDR3 sequence: CRASAGTIGYGYTF. The CDR3 nucleotides read TGCAGGGCTTCGGCGGGGACTATTGGCTATGGCTACACCTTC.

In its sample, this clonotype was seen once. The V and J genes are TRBV6-5 and TRBJ1-1; D is ambiguous. Trimming pared 0 bases from V and 0 bases from J, leaving 14 bases between. Germline loops: CDR1 MNHEY, CDR2 SVGAGI. The CDR3 covers 17 residues. The CDR3 region has the DNA TGTGCCAGCAGTTACTCGATGACCTCGGGGTTGAACACTGAAGCTTTCTTT. Protein: CASSYSMTSGLNTEAFF.

This chain uses TRBV29-1 with TRBJ2-5, with D possibly being TRBD1 or TRBD2 (5 bases each). CDR1 and CDR2 (germline): SQVTM, ANQGSEA. V lost 2 bases to trimming and J lost 11 bases, with 27 bases between them. The CDR3 totals 16 residues. CDR3: CSVEIPGRGASYGQYF. The CDR3 bases are TGCAGCGTTGAAATTCCTGGGCGAGGGGCCTCCTACGGGCAGTACTTC.

There are a few counts of this clonotype. A read error may produce the germline difference seen at one junction end. The genes are TRBV5-1 and TRBJ2-3; 13 nucleotides line up with TRBD2. Germline loops: CDR1 SGHRS, CDR2 YFSETQ. The CDR3 covers 17 residues. The CDR3, as DNA: TGCGCCGGCAGCCTACTAGCGGGGGGGACTAGCACAGATACGCAGTATTTT. It encodes CAGSLLAGGTSTDTQYF.

This clonotype was observed a single time. V usage is TRBV20-1 and J usage is TRBJ1-1; D is unresolved. There are 10 residues in the CDR3. V was clipped by 3 bases and J by 10 bases, with 9 bases between them. The V gene's germline CDR1 is DFQATT and CDR2 SNEGSKA (reference sequence). The CDR3 nucleotides read TGCAGTGCTAGGACGTCCGGAGCTTTCTTT. This translates into CSARTSGAFF.

This clonotype was seen only a few times. This rearrangement joins TRBV5-1 to TRBJ2-3; no clear D gene. Germline V lookup: CDR1 SGHRS, CDR2 YFSETQ. The V gene lost 0 bases and the J gene lost 7 bases, with 15 bases spanning the gap. The CDR3 has 15 residues. CDR3 sequence reads: CASSLVGGPPNTQYF. CDR3 nucleotide sequence: TGCGCCAGCAGCTTGGTCGGCGGACCACCAAATACGCAGTATTTT.

The chain has TRBV29-1 and TRBJ2-7; 15 nucleotides agree with TRBD2. V lost 5 bases to trimming and J lost 4 bases; unmatched junction nucleotides: 3. The V gene's germline CDR1 is SQVTM and CDR2 ANQGSEA. This CDR3 spans 14 amino acids. CDR3 sequence reads: CSVPGTSGRYEQYF. The DNA for the CDR3 is TGCAGCGTTCCCGGGACTAGCGGGAGGTACGAGCAGTACTTC.

This clonotype was detected many times. The rearrangement uses TRBV29-1 and TRBJ1-2, with a tentative D call TRBD1 (6 bases). There are 11 residues in the CDR3. The V and J ends lost 4 bases and 7 bases respectively, with 10 bases between them. Germline lookup yields CDR1 SQVTM and CDR2 ANQGSEA. CDR3 DNA sequence: TGCAGCGTTGCCGGGGGCAGTGGCTACACCTTC. Protein product: CSVAGGSGYTF.

V is TRBV19 and J is TRBJ2-2; TRBD1 agrees at 8 bases. Per the germline V gene, CDR1 is LNHDA and CDR2 is SQIVND (reference sequence). V shed 4 bases, J shed 5 bases, and the junction held 12 bases outside the gene matches. The CDR3 is 17 residues long. The chain's CDR3 is CASSTRTGTRNTGELFF. The CDR3, as DNA: TGTGCCAGTAGTACCCGGACAGGGACTCGAAATACCGGGGAGCTGTTTTTT. Filled out from reference TRBV19 and TRBJ2-2, the complete variable domain reads DGGITQSPKYLFRKEGQNVTLSCEQNLNHDAMYWYRQDPGQGLRLIYYSQIVNDFQKGDIAEGYSVSREKKESFPLTVTSAQKNPTAFYLCASSTRTGTRNTGELFFGEGSRLTVL.

V and J are TRBV12-3 or TRBV12-4 and TRBJ2-1; 10 bases agree with TRBD2. CDR3 length equals 16 residues. The V gene end was trimmed by 6 bases and the J gene end by 7 bases; junction bases not matched to a gene: 12. For the CDR3, the DNA is TGTGCCAGCAGCCCCCTTGAGCGGGAGGGCCGAAATGAGCAGTTCTTC. Protein sequence: CASSPLEREGRNEQFF.

In its sample, this clonotype was seen a few times. The chain uses TRBV14 and TRBJ2-6, with unresolved D. The length of the CDR3 is 15 residues. V was pared by 0 bases and J by 2 bases, with 5 bases between. Germline-derived CDR1 and CDR2 are SGHDN and FVKESK. DNA of the CDR3: TGTGCCAGCAGCCAAGACCCAGCTGGGGCCAACGTCCTGACTTTC. It translates to CASSQDPAGANVLTF.

J is TRBJ2-3 and V is TRBV4-1; D perhaps matches TRBD2 (6 bases). Looked up from germline, CDR1 is MGHRA and CDR2 is YSYEKL. Deletions cut 0 bases from V and 6 bases from J, with 10 bases between. The CDR3 contains 14 residues. The CDR3 nucleotides are TGCGCCAGCAGCCAAGATACACTAGCTGATACGCAGTATTTT. It codes for CASSQDTLADTQYF.

V is TRBV29-1 and J is TRBJ1-2, with 8 bases aligning to TRBD1. Germline CDR1 SQVTM, CDR2 ANQGSEA. The CDR3 is 14 residues long. J lost 2 bases, V lost 2 bases, and 4 bases had no gene match. CDR3 protein: CSVELQGANYGYTF. The CDR3 region has the DNA TGCAGCGTTGAACTCCAGGGGGCCAACTATGGCTACACCTTC. The whole variable domain, remainder taken from reference TRBV29-1 and TRBJ1-2, is SAVISQKPSRDICQRGTSLTIQCQVDSQVTMMFWYRQQPGQSLTLIATANQGSEATYESGFVIDKFPISRPNLTFSTLTVSNMSPEDSSIYLCSVELQGANYGYTFGSGTRLTVV.

The V call is TRBV2, the J call TRBJ2-7; possibly TRBD2 for D (5 bases). The germline gives CDR1 SNHLY, CDR2 FYNNEI. Trimming took off 4 bases at V and 2 bases at J, with 18 bases between the two ends. The CDR3 totals 16 residues. CDR3 bases: TGTGCCAGCAGTGCCGCGGGTCGGCGAGCGGCCTACGAGCAGTACTTC. Translated, it gives CASSAAGRRAAYEQYF.

V gene TRBV20-1 combines with J gene TRBJ2-5, with 8 bases fitting TRBD1. The J call may be faulty, since TRBJ2-7 better matches the DNA end. Per germline, CDR1 DFQATT and CDR2 SNEGSKA (reference sequence). The CDR3 is 13 residues long. CDR3 nucleotides: TGCAGTGCTCCACGACAGGGGCGGCGCGAGCAGTACTTC. Translating gives CSAPRQGRREQYF.